Listed here is a single T cell receptor (beta chain). Constant-region reverse primers amplified full-length variable regions, followed by semi-nested Nested Universal Primer A PCR. TCRdb passed the 5' RACE reads through MiXCR, listing each CDR3 protein once. This repertoire shows approximately 9,600 distinct CDR3 sequences, roughly half found once; its top ten account for 2.9%. The CDR3 has 14 amino acids. Germline V gene data show CDR1 as MNHEY and CDR2 as SMNVEV (reference sequence). The V end was cut by 2 bases, the J end by 1 base, with 8 bases between. Tregs were sorted as CD4+CD25+CD127-/low cells.

Sequenced material: Tregs sorted from a lymph node. The chain carries TRBV27 and TRBJ2-5; no clear D gene. The TCR originated in a female donor with breast cancer. CDR3 nucleotides: TGTGCCAGCAGTTTAAGGTTTGGCCAAGAGACCCAGTACTTC. Residues: CASSLRFGQETQYF.